This TCR beta chain was sequenced during a study of blood T cell repertoires in COVID-19. Turning to the study itself: From the United States, Italy and Spain came samples of acute and convalescent COVID-19. T cells, B-cell-depleted T cells, or PBMCs provided the cDNA or gDNA that served as material.

Germline CDR1 and CDR2: KGHDR and SFDVKD. The CDR3 contains 13 residues. Trimming took 9 bases from V and 4 from J, leaving 15 bases between them. As processed by the authors: The authors estimated nucleated cell counts from reference gene primer amplification. TCRdb keeps only in-frame clones here, not all; method: immunoSEQ multiplex PCR. That table gives V, J and clone size, and the DNA gave D and trimming. The top ten hold over 6% of the sample, which has under 140,000 clones, approximately 67% seen once. This clone was counted many times. The sequence came from a woman in her sixties or seventies with acute or convalescent COVID-19. Material: peripheral blood. The gene calls are TRBV24-1 and TRBJ2-7; tentatively, D is TRBD2 (7 bases). DNA of the CDR3: TGTGCCACCGGGGAGGGGGGCCTTTACGAGCAGTACTTC. This gives the protein CATGEGGLYEQYF.